This TCR beta chain is drawn from a study of cytomegalovirus exposure and HLA in healthy donors (dated by TCRdb to 2017 to 2019). The study in broad terms: According to an earlier analysis of several hundred of the donors, some 180 million T cells yielded 95 million to 140 million unique TCR beta sequences and 276 Gb of sequence data. To predict cytomegalovirus infection status, the study brought together high-throughput TCR immunosequencing, statistical association of individual TCRs with disease status, and machine learning. An early release that covered 640 HLA-typed donors contained approximately 300 gigabases of sequencing data and tens of millions of unique TCR sequences. Alongside the repertoire data, information on donor age, sex, ethnicity and CMV serostatus was compiled. The T cell repertoires of 550 to 850 subjects were profiled by immunosequencing and related to cytomegalovirus serostatus. In an earlier analysis of 587 of the donors, high-throughput TCR beta sequencing was used to judge whether each TCR beta V gene segment behaved as functional or pseudogenic. Class I and class II HLA loci were covered by the typing at four-digit resolution. The aim of the study was to test whether cataloging public T cell receptors could identify signatures of past pathogen exposure. A later analysis re-analyzed previously published TCR beta repertoires from roughly 690 donors and added high-resolution HLA genotyping to study TCR occurrence patterns. Typing coverage differed by locus: A, B, C, DRB1 and DQB1 were typed in about 629-640 donors, DQA1 in 522, DPA1 in 600 to 610, and DPB1 in just under 490. Every discovery cohort repertoire had been produced on one sequencing platform. In a later genetic analysis, genome-wide SNP genotypes for about three fifths of the 666 donors were used, and that subset was treated as a discovery cohort. On average, roughly 250,000 unique TCR beta nucleotide sequences were sequenced per donor among 398 genotyped donors of the cohort, with roughly 19% of those sequences being non-productive. Of the approximately 400 genotyped donors, roughly 76% were placed in the genetic ancestry cluster associated with self-reported Caucasian donors. Roughly 5 DR-DQ haplotypes were handled as single units for association and clustering, since linkage in the cohort was strong. Besides the first cohort of approximately 710 subjects, a separate validation cohort made up of 90 to 150 different subjects was used. In the later analysis, no new phenotypic data were used to find candidate immune exposures; instead, reliance was placed on TCR beta sequences and their occurrence across donors. On the study overall, not on this receptor specifically: For the cohort, immune exposure information was limited to CMV serostatus. Some IMGT-functional V segments, including TRBV6-2 and TRBV6-3, could not be distinguished by the 87-base-pair reads and were therefore excluded. A later genetic analysis reported fewer N-insertions in productive TCRs among donors in an Asian-associated ancestry cluster than the roughly 620-donor mean. According to a later analysis, TCR association rates differed among HLA loci, with DRB1 alleles showing the most associated TCRs and HLA-C alleles showing the fewest. It was suggested by the authors that the approach could potentially be generalized to other disease states and immunological phenotypes. HLA typing was unavailable for some donors at each locus, so association tests used only the typed subset. At a false discovery rate of 0.05, a later analysis linked around 17,000 TCR beta sequences to specific HLA alleles. Several of the top co-occurrence clusters appeared to be linked to parvovirus B19, influenza, CMV and Epstein-Barr virus, according to a later analysis. Three of the identified cytomegalovirus-associated TCR beta chains were confirmed in vitro to be specific for cytomegalovirus antigens. Most TCR sequences were observed very rarely across donors, whereas some public TCRs were present in many individuals. A further reported finding was that TCR beta sequences accurately predicted the HLA-A and HLA-B alleles for most subjects in the first cohort. The sequencing pipeline was judged likely to have produced a cluster of highly shared sequence variants as a technical artifact. Most CMV-associated TCR beta chains appeared to be HLA-restricted in a later analysis, and the HLA associations seemed to be driven largely by CMV exposure. Cytomegalovirus status was reported to be diagnosed by the classifier with high specificity and sensitivity in both the original and validation cohorts. A later genetic analysis associated a missense DCLRE1C variant with V-gene and J-gene trimming of TCR beta chains, and an independent cohort replicated the association. The earlier analysis of 587 of the donors excluded over 15 rarely observed V segments, including chromosome 9 orphons, because counts were too low. This cohort had only TCR beta chains sequenced, and the lack of alpha or paired-chain data limited which features could be detected. The study listed approximately 150 TCR beta chains as associated with cytomegalovirus. Linkage disequilibrium might explain the correlated functional status among segregating V segments, but an unknown experimental factor could not be ruled out. In a later analysis, HLA-associated TCR beta chains showed more clonal expansion and lower generation probabilities than non-associated chains that were equally common. When HLA alleles, especially DR and DQ, strongly co-occurred, attributing TCR associations to individual alleles was difficult. The presence/absence analyses assumed that sequencing depth was roughly uniform across donors, and that assumption may not be true. An earlier analysis of several hundred of the donors showed that most TCR beta V segments appeared in productive rearrangements either about 87% or about 30% of the time, which broadly matched IMGT annotations.

In regard to this clone: It has no known antigen specificity. No base-level quality is on record; no much larger clone is a single base apart.

The library was generated by the immunoSEQ multiplex PCR assay. For the multiplex PCR, a mixture combining 60 forward primers for TCR Vbeta segments and 13 reverse primers for TCR Jbeta segments was used. The CDR3 region of rearranged TCR beta genes was amplified from genomic DNA with a multiplex PCR assay. The amplified TCR beta libraries were sequenced on the Illumina HiSeq System as 87-base-pair reads. In the paper's pipeline: In a later analysis, some 80 million unique TCR beta chains were counted across the 500 to 850 repertoires, and roughly 11 million of these chains were shared by at least two donors. To remove PCR and sequencing errors, raw reads were error-corrected and collapsed into unique sequences using a nearest-neighbor algorithm that merged closely related sequences. V, D and J gene segments were assigned by aligning CDR3 sequences to IMGT reference sequences. For a sequence to be retained, a match of at least six nucleotides was required to both a V gene segment and a J gene segment. Rearrangements were called productive when the CDR3 lacked stop codons and stayed in frame with V and J; all others were non-productive. Following IMGT convention, CDR3 was defined as the stretch from the second conserved V-encoded cysteine up to the conserved J-encoded phenylalanine. The earlier analysis of approximately 590 of the donors excluded any sequence lacking an unambiguous match to a single V gene segment. An earlier analysis of almost 600 of the donors classified V segments as functional when productive rearrangements were above 56.7% and as segregating when the standard deviation between donors was above 5%. A statistical classification framework was built to diagnose cytomegalovirus status from the catalog of TCR beta chain sequences. A later analysis assigned V and J genes by comparing TCR nucleotide sequences with IMGT/GENE-DB human TR gene sequences. In a later analysis, CDR3 sequences and most-parsimonious VDJ recombination scenarios were assigned using the TCRdist pipeline. In a later analysis, each TCR beta chain was defined by its CDR3 amino acid sequence together with its V-gene family, and reads without a unique V-gene family were excluded. A later analysis removed several hundred highly shared, low-generation-probability nucleotide sequences to deal with suspected cross-contamination and a sequencing artifact. In a later analysis, a clonal expansion index was calculated for each public chain from normalized within-repertoire ranks of inferred template counts. In a later analysis, generation probabilities were computed with a VDJ recombination model fitted to out-of-frame rearrangements, and the resulting probabilities were checked against IGoR. Hypergeometric tests were used in a later analysis to score TCR-TCR, TCR-HLA and TCR-CMV co-occurrence, with a repertoire-size bias correction applied to the TCR pairs. False discovery rates were estimated in a later analysis by permuting HLA or CMV assignments 20 times. In a later analysis, co-occurring TCRs were grouped using DBSCAN, and TCRdist sequence similarity was added for clustering within HLA-allele-positive subsets. Co-occurrence clustering excluded repertoires with fewer than 30,000 or more than 120,000 public chains, plus five with anomalous nucleotide sharing. The immuneACCESS repertoire file appears here via TCRdb, limited to in-frame rearrangements. These files lack a portion of the clones; in checked studies, under half of the deficit traces to unresolved V genes, and the cause of the others is not known. The V and J calls and clone size come from that table; D and trimming were worked out from the DNA. The sample has about 170,000 clones on record, 79% of them singletons. Less than 2.5% of the sample belongs to the ten largest clones.

For CDR1 and CDR2, the germline V gene lists KGHSH and LQKENI. The CDR3 runs 16 amino acids, cysteine and phenylalanine included. Of the read, only the CDR3 DNA is kept; its 48 bases are in frame from base 1. V drops 0 bases and J drops 9 bases, leaving 18 bases in between. The cohort consisted of approximately 670 healthy bone marrow donors. At the time of sampling, all cohort members were nominally healthy, though unrecorded immune exposures were likely present. The donor was CMV seronegative and belonged to the group of approximately 320 seronegative cohort members. A peripheral blood sample was provided by each donor, and peripheral blood mononuclear cells were used for TCR beta sequencing. Genomic DNA extraction from the blood cell samples was performed with the Qiagen DNeasy Blood Extraction Kit.

The chain uses TRBV18 and TRBJ2-1, and TRBD1 may be the D gene, going by 5 matching bases. The TCR originated in a woman aged 50 to 65 in good health and CMV-seronegative. The sequenced material came from PBMCs. The DNA is as follows: TGTGCCAGCTCACCACCGCTCTCCAGGGCAGAAGGTGAGCAGTTCTTC. Translated, this is CASSPPLSRAEGEQFF. Reference TRBV18 and TRBJ2-1 genes cover what lies past the CDR3, so the full variable domain is NAGVMQNPRHLVRRRGQEARLRCSPMKGHSHVYWYRQLPEEGLKFMVYLQKENIIDESGMPKERFSAEFPKEGPSILRIQQVVRGDSAAYFCASSPPLSRAEGEQFFGPGTRLTVL.